Following are 5 T cell receptor beta chains from one sample sequenced in a study of T-cell reconstitution after alpha-beta-depleted transplantation in children. A library of TCRbeta sequences, prepared with unique molecular identifiers, was generated. In TCRdb, the PCR reads were re-called with MiXCR into one record per CDR3 protein. The top ten hold approximately 5.9% of the sample, which has hundreds of thousands of distinct CDR3 sequences, approximately 9% seen once. Sequencing used PBMCs from the stem cell graft donor, obtained from the stem cell graft. All receptors come from a human donor who donated a stem cell graft to a child with acute lymphoblastic leukemia.

The J gene is TRBJ2-2, the V gene TRBV4-2; D might be TRBD2 (7 bases). Trimming pared 0 bases from V and 2 bases from J, leaving 13 bases between. Germline CDR1 reads LGHNA; CDR2 reads YNFKEQ. The CDR3 has 17 residues. This CDR3 is CASSQDVAGANTGELFF. DNA for the CDR3: TGTGCCAGCAGCCAAGACGTGGCGGGGGCTAACACCGGGGAGCTGTTTTTT.

For the CDR3, the DNA is TGTGCCAGCAGTTACTCACCCGGGAGGACTAGCACTTTTTACGAGCAGTACTTC. Protein: CASSYSPGRTSTFYEQYF. This rearrangement joins TRBV6-5 to TRBJ2-7; 8 bases align to TRBD2. The CDR3 extends over 18 amino acids. Looked up from germline, CDR1 is MNHEY and CDR2 is SVGAGI. V lost 0 bases, J lost 4 bases, and 14 bases stayed unmatched.

This clonotype was seen only a few times. The V call is TRBV11-1, the J call TRBJ2-3; D not resolved. Looked up from germline, CDR1 is SGHAT and CDR2 is FQDESV (reference sequence). This CDR3 comprises 18 residues. V shed 1 base and J shed 5 bases, with 22 bases lying between them. The CDR3 protein is CASSLGVSFWSWGDTQYF. CDR3 nucleotides: TGTGCCAGCAGCTTAGGAGTGAGCTTCTGGTCCTGGGGAGATACGCAGTATTTT.

The V call is TRBV30, the J call TRBJ2-2; D is unresolved. The CDR3 runs 14 residues. Germline V lookup: CDR1 GTSNPN, CDR2 SVGIG (reference sequence). V lost 6 bases to trimming and J lost 3 bases, with 14 bases between them. The CDR3 spells CACPKGSYTGELFF. The CDR3 DNA sequence: TGTGCCTGTCCTAAGGGCAGTTACACCGGGGAGCTGTTTTTT.

This clonotype was found many times. The chain's CDR3 is CASSITTSPAWGQYF. CDR3 nucleotides: TGTGCCAGTAGTATCACGACTAGTCCCGCCTGGGGGCAGTATTTT. The gene calls are TRBV19 and TRBJ2-3; a weak D match, TRBD2 (6 bases). In germline, CDR1 is LNHDA, CDR2 SQIVND (reference sequence). Trimming shortened V by 3 bases and J by 11 bases, and 21 bases separated the two germline ends. The CDR3 loop spans 15 amino acids.